The subject of this entry is one T cell receptor (beta chain). Its antigen is currently unknown. This sample stems from a study of shared clonotypes between healthy human individuals. General study results and limits: An expected dependence of interdonor clonotype sharing on sequencing depth was noted.

This CDR3 is 12 amino acids long. Trimming removed 7 bases from V and 0 bases from J, with 9 bases in between. CDR1 and CDR2 from the germline V gene are SQVTM and ANQGSEA. Sequenced by immunoSEQ multiplex PCR; TCRdb stores in-frame clones only, minus some. The table lists some 2 million clones, over 85% of them singletons. Sequencing input: naive CD4+ T cells sorted from blood. Subset specified: CD45RA+ positively selected. The receptor was isolated from a man younger than 35 in good health. The gene calls are TRBV29-1 and TRBJ1-1; D is perhaps TRBD1 (5 bases). CDR3 sequence reads: CSGAQVNTEAFF. The CDR3 coding sequence is TGCAGCGGTGCACAGGTGAACACTGAAGCTTTCTTT. The whole variable domain, remainder taken from reference TRBV29-1 and TRBJ1-1, is SAVISQKPSRDICQRGTSLTIQCQVDSQVTMMFWYRQQPGQSLTLIATANQGSEATYESGFVIDKFPISRPNLTFSTLTVSNMSPEDSSIYLCSGAQVNTEAFFGQGTRLTVV.